Many counts were recorded for the clone carrying this TCR beta chain. The CDR3 is 13 amino acids. Trimming took off 0 bases at V and 9 bases at J, with 9 bases between the two ends. The germline CDR1 and CDR2 sequences are MGHRA and YSYEKL. The time point denotes: before trial treatment. Treatment of the donors consisted of nivolumab and ipilimumab (plus aspirin, low-dose cyclophosphamide and low-dose radiotherapy). The presence of advanced solid tumors lacking tumor-infiltrating lymphocytes characterized eligible patients. These data belong to a study of low-dose radiotherapy and immunotherapy resistance in tumors. Whole-study context: Members of Cohort 1 were treated with 0.5 Gy per fraction every 2 weeks. The prescribed total PTV dose was 6.5 Gy.

First-strand cDNA relied on TRAV- and TRBV-specific primers spanning alpha and beta chains. TCRs were put through 15 to 25 PCR cycles of amplification with Phusion. A constant-region primer and the V-primer adapter served as the primer pair. In vitro transcription amplified isolated mRNA. TCRdb re-called the reads through MiXCR, storing one row per CDR3 protein. The table has about 60,000 distinct CDR3 sequences, almost 25% seen once. This TCR was sampled from a male donor with prostate cancer. The material was PBMCs, obtained before treatment. The V gene is TRBV4-1, the J gene TRBJ2-1, with a possible D match to TRBD2 (6 bases). The CDR3 region has the DNA TGCGCCAGCAGCCAAGATGCGGGGCGTGAGCAGTTCTTC. Translating gives CASSQDAGREQFF.